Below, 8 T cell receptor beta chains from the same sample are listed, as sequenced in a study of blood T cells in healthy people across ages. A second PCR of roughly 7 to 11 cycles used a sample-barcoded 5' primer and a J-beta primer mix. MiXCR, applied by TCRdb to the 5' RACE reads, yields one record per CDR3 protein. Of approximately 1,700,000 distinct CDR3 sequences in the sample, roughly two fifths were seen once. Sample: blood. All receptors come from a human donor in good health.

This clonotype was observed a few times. The CDR3 nucleotides are TGTGCCATCAGTGAATTCCAGGGGGCCGAGGGGGAGACCCAGTACTTC. Amino acids: CAISEFQGAEGETQYF. V is TRBV10-3 and J is TRBJ2-5; TRBD1 aligns across 8 bases. Germline assignment: CDR1 ENHRY and CDR2 SYGVKD. This CDR3 comprises 16 residues. J lost 5 bases, V lost 3 bases, and 11 bases had no gene match.

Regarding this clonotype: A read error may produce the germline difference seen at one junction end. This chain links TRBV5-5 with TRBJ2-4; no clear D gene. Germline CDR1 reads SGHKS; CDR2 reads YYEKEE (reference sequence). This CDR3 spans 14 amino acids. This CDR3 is CTSSPPTSRNIQYF. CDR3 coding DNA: TGTACCAGCAGCCCGCCCACCAGTCGCAACATTCAGTACTTC.

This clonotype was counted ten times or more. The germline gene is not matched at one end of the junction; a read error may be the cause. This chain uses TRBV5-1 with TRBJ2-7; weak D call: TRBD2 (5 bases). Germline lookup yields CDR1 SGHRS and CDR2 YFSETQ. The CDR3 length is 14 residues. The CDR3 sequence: CASSLDPGTYEQYF. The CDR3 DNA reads TGTGCCAGCAGCTTAGACCCGGGAACCTACGAGCAGTACTTC.

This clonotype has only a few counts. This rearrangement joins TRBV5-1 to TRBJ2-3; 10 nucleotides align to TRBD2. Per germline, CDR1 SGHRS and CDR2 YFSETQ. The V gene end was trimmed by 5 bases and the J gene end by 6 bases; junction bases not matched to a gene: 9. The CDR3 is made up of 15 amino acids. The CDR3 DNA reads TGCGCCAGCAGTCGCGATAGCGGGGGGAAGGATACGCAGTATTTT. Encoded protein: CASSRDSGGKDTQYF.

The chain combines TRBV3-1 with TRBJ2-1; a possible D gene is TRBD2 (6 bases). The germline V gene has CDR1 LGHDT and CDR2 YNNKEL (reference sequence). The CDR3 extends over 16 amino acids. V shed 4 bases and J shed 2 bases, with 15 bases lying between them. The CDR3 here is CASSPFFSGAYNEQFF. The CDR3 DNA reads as TGTGCCAGCAGCCCGTTCTTTTCGGGGGCCTACAATGAGCAGTTCTTC.

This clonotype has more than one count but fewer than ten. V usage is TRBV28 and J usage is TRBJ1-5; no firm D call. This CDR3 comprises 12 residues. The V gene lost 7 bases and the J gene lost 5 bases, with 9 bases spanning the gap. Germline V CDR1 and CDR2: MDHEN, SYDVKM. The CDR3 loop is CASKRPDQPQHF. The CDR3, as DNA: TGTGCCAGCAAACGCCCCGATCAGCCCCAGCATTTT.

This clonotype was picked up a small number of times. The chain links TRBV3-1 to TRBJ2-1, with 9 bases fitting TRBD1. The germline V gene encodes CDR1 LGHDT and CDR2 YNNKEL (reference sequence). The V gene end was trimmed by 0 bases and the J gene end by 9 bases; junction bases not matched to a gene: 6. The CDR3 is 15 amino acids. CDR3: CASSQDLQGAGEQFF. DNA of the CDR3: TGTGCCAGCAGCCAAGATTTACAGGGGGCGGGTGAGCAGTTCTTC.

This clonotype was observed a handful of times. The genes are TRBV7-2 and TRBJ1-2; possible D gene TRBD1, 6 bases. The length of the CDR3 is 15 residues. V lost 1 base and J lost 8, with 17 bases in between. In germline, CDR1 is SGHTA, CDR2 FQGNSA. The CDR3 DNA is TGTGCCAGCAGCTTAGAGGGGGGCGTCCTTCAGGGCTACACCTTC. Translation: CASSLEGGVLQGYTF.